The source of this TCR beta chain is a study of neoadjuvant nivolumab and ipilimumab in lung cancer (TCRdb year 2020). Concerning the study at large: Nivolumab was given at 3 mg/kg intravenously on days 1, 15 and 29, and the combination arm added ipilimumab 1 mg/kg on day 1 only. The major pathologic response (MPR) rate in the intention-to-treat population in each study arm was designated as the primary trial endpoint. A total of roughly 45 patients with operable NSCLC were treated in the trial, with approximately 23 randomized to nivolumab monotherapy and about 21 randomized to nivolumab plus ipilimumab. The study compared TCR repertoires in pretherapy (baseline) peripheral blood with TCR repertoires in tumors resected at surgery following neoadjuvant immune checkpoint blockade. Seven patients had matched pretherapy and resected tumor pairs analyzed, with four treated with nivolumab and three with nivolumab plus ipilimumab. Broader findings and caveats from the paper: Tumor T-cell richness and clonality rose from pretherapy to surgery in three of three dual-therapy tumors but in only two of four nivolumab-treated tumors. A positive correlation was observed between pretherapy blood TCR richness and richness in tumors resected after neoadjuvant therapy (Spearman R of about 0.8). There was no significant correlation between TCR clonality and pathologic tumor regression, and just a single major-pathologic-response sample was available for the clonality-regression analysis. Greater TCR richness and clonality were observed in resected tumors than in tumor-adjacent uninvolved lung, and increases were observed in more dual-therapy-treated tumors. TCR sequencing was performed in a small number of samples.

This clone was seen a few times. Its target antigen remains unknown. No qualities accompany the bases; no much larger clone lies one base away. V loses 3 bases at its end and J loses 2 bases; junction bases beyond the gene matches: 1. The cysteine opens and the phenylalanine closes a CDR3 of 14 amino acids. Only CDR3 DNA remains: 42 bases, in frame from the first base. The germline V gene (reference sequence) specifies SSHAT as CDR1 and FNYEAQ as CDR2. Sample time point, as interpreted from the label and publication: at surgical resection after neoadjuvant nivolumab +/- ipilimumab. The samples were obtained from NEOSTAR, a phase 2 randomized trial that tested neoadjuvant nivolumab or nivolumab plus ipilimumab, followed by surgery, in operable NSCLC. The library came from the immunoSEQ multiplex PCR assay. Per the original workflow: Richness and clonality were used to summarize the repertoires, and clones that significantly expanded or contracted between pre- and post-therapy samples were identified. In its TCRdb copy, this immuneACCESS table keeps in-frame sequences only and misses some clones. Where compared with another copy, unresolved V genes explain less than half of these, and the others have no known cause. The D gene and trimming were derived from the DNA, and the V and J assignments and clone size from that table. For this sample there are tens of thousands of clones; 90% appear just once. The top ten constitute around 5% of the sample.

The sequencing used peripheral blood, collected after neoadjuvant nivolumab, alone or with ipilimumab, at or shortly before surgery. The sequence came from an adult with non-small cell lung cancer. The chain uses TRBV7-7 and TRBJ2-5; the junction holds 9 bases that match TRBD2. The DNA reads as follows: TGTGCCAGCAGCTTGGCGGGGGGGCAAGAGACCCAGTACTTC. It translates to CASSLAGGQETQYF.